The sequence of this TCR beta chain was determined in a study of spatial heterogeneity in lung cancer. This clonotype ranks as medium-sized (0.01 to 0.1%). Its antigen remains unidentified. Trimming left V 0 bases short and J 8 bases short, with 17 bases between. Germline CDR1 reads LGHDT; CDR2 reads YNNKEL (reference sequence). The CDR3 contains 16 residues. Time point in this sample: sample taken at primary tumor resection. One entry per CDR3 protein results from TCRdb running MiXCR on the 5' RACE reads. The table shows thousands of distinct CDR3 sequences, with 1.3% occurring only once. Study-wide results and caveats: It was found that expanded intratumoral alpha and beta TCR counts tracked tumor mutation counts.

The sample consisted of lung tumor tissue, taken at surgery. This receptor was obtained from a male donor with early-stage non-small cell lung cancer. This rearrangement joins TRBV3-1 to TRBJ2-1, with D perhaps matching TRBD2 (7 bases). Here the CDR3 reads CASSQDHRGGADEQFF. The CDR3 DNA follows: TGTGCCAGCAGCCAAGATCACCGTGGGGGGGCGGATGAGCAGTTCTTC.